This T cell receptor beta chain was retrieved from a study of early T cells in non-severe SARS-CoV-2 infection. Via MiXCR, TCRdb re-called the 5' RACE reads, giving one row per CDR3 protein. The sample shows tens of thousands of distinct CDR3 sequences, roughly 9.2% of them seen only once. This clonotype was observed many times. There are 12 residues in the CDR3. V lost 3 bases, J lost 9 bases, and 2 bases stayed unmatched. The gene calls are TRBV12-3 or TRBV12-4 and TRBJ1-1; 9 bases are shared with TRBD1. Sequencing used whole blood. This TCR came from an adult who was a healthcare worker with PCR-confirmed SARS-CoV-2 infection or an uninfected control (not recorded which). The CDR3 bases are TGTGCCAGCAGTTTCGGACAGGGGCAAGCTTTCTTT. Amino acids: CASSFGQGQAFF.